The clone carrying this T cell receptor beta chain came up a few times. The antigen remains undetermined. These data belong to a study of CD8 T cells in ankylosing spondylitis. Study-wide findings and caveats: For ankylosing spondylitis blood, a TCR beta motif of 7 or 8 highly homologous variants appeared characteristic. The study looked at matched synovial fluid samples from ankylosing spondylitis patients. Disease-linked clones were reported to be significantly enriched there.

Preparation of TCR beta libraries was done by quantitative 5'-RACE with molecular barcodes. MiXCR was run by TCRdb on the 5' RACE reads, yielding one entry per CDR3 protein. There are about 480,000 distinct CDR3 sequences in the sample; more than 15% occur only once, and 1% lies in the top ten. Germline V gene sequence: CDR1 SGHDN, CDR2 FVKESK. The V gene lost 4 bases and the J gene lost 11 bases, with 17 bases spanning the gap. CDR3 length: 13 residues. The J gene is TRBJ1-1, the V gene TRBV14; maybe TRBD1 (6 bases). Sequencing used blood, either unsorted or a sorted T cell fraction (not recorded which). The sequence came from a male donor with ankylosing spondylitis. The CDR3 DNA follows: TGTGCCAGCAGCCCAGAGGGGGGGTCGGGCGCTTTCTTT. As protein: CASSPEGGSGAFF.